This entry lists 24 T cell receptor beta chains sequenced from one sample in a study of blood T cell repertoires in COVID-19. The table came from immunoSEQ multiplex PCR; TCRdb's copy has only in-frame clones and leaves some out. This sample has about 160,000 clones; approximately 84% occur once, and the top ten carry 20% to 25%. What was sequenced was peripheral blood. The source of these receptors is a woman aged 80 or older with acute or convalescent COVID-19.

The rearrangement joins TRBV5-1 to TRBJ2-1, with D possibly TRBD1 on 6 matching bases. The CDR3 runs 14 residues. The germline V gene has CDR1 SGHRS and CDR2 YFSETQ. Trimming shortened V by 3 bases and J by 5 bases, and 12 bases separated the two germline ends. In DNA, the CDR3 is TGCGCCAGCAGCTCGCGGACAGCAGACAATGAGCAGTTCTTC. Its protein is CASSSRTADNEQFF.

The rearrangement joins TRBV2 to TRBJ2-2; D unresolved. CDR1 is SNHLY and CDR2 is FYNNEI in the germline V gene. The V end was cut by 6 bases, the J end by 4 bases, with 9 bases between. The CDR3 length is 13 residues. CDR3 bases: TGTGCCAGCAGCCCCGTCTTCACCGGGGAGCTGTTTTTT. This gives the protein CASSPVFTGELFF.

CDR3 in DNA: TGTGCCAGCTCACCCGAAGACAGTATGAACACCGGGGAGCTGTTTTTT. It is translated as CASSPEDSMNTGELFF. The rearrangement links TRBV18 to TRBJ2-2; D might be TRBD1 (5 bases). Trimming took off 3 bases at V and 1 base at J, with 12 bases between the two ends. This CDR3 has 16 residues. Germline-derived CDR1 and CDR2 are KGHSH and LQKENI.

The CDR3 bases are TGTGCCAGCAGCCAATGGTTAGCGGCGGGAGGGCCCTTCAATGAGCAGTTCTTC. Amino acids: CASSQWLAAGGPFNEQFF. V usage is TRBV14 and J usage is TRBJ2-1, with 9 bases matching TRBD2. This CDR3 has 18 residues. From germline, CDR1 is SGHDN and CDR2 FVKESK. V shed 2 bases, J shed 6 bases, and the junction held 14 bases outside the gene matches.

The genes are TRBV7-2 and TRBJ1-2; no clear D gene. The CDR3 is made up of 14 amino acids. Trimming removed 3 bases at V and 4 bases at J, with 12 bases between. Germline V CDR1 and CDR2: SGHTA, FQGNSA. In nucleotides, the CDR3 is TGTGCCAGCAGCTTGTCGCAGGCTATCTATGGCTACACCTTC. As protein: CASSLSQAIYGYTF.

CDR3 sequence: CASRGDTGLGGYTF. CDR3 DNA sequence: TGCGCCAGCAGGGGGGATACAGGGTTAGGTGGCTACACCTTC. The genes are TRBV4-3 and TRBJ1-2, with a tentative D call TRBD1 (6 bases). Trimming took 6 bases from V and 7 from J, leaving 18 bases between them. The CDR3 has 14 residues. CDR1 LGHNA and CDR2 YSLEER come from the germline V gene.

The V call is TRBV6-2 or TRBV6-3, the J call TRBJ2-3; TRBD2 aligns across 8 bases. The germline V gene has CDR1 MNHEY and CDR2 SVGEGT. This CDR3 comprises 17 residues. With 4 bases clipped from V and 3 bases from J, the junction kept 12 bases outside the gene matches. CDR3 in amino acids: CASSSLPGREGTDTQYF. In DNA form, the CDR3 reads TGTGCCAGCAGTTCCCTTCCGGGACGGGAGGGGACAGATACGCAGTATTTT.

CDR3 DNA sequence: TGTGCCAGCAGTCACCGGGACACAGGGGATAGGAGTTCCCAGCATTTT. Translating gives CASSHRDTGDRSSQHF. The J gene is TRBJ1-5, the V gene TRBV2, with 7 bases fitting TRBD1. Germline V gene data show CDR1 as SNHLY and CDR2 as FYNNEI. The CDR3 contains 16 residues. Trimming cost V 5 bases and J 11 bases; bases outside gene matches: 18.

This chain uses TRBV6-5 with TRBJ2-2, with TRBD1 identical over 7 bases. The CDR3 loop spans 14 amino acids. With V trimmed by 6 bases and J by 6 bases, 7 bases remained unmatched. Germline V gene data show CDR1 as MNHEY and CDR2 as SVGAGI. For the CDR3, the DNA is TGTGCCAGCAGGCGACAGGGTCTCGCCGGGGAGCTGTTTTTT. It is translated as CASRRQGLAGELFF.

The CDR3: CASRRVEAGGTGELFF. CDR3 DNA sequence: TGTGCCAGCCGGAGAGTCGAGGCGGGAGGAACCGGGGAGCTGTTTTTT. The chain carries TRBV27 and TRBJ2-2; TRBD2 agrees at 8 bases. There are 16 residues in the CDR3. Germline V gene data show CDR1 as MNHEY and CDR2 as SMNVEV (reference sequence). V lost 8 bases, J lost 5 bases, and 13 bases stayed unmatched.

This clone occurred a few times. The J gene is TRBJ1-4, the V gene TRBV5-6; D is undetermined. This CDR3 contains 18 residues. Germline CDR1 is SGHDT and CDR2 is YYEEEE. Trimming stripped 6 bases from V and 8 bases from J, with 29 bases between. For the CDR3, the DNA is TGTGCCAGCACCTTATTCCTTAGTGACCCTGAGCACGGGGAAAAACTGTTTTTT. It yields the protein CASTLFLSDPEHGEKLFF. Full variable domain (outside the CDR3, taken from reference TRBV5-6 and TRBJ1-4): DAGVTQSPTHLIKTRGQQVTLRCSPKSGHDTVSWYQQALGQGPQFIFQYYEEEERQRGNFPDRFSGHQFPNYSSELNVNALLLGDSALYLCASTLFLSDPEHGEKLFFGSGTQLSVL.

The chain couples TRBV5-1 to TRBJ2-2, with 12 bases that match TRBD2. The CDR3 has 15 amino acids. From germline, CDR1 is SGHRS and CDR2 YFSETQ. V lost 3 bases to trimming and J lost 7 bases; unmatched junction nucleotides: 4. The CDR3 DNA is TGCGCCAGCAGCTCGACTAGCGGGAGAATCGGGGAGCTGTTTTTT. Amino acid sequence: CASSSTSGRIGELFF.

This clone was seen only once. This sequence joins TRBV5-6 and TRBJ1-1; no reliable D call. CDR3 length: 16 residues. Trimming removed 4 bases at V and 3 bases at J, with 19 bases between. Germline lookup yields CDR1 SGHDT and CDR2 YYEEEE. CDR3 region: CASSPPSSGRYTEAFF. The CDR3 coding sequence is TGTGCCAGCAGCCCCCCCTCGTCAGGCAGATACACTGAAGCTTTCTTT.

The chain uses TRBV11-2 and TRBJ1-2, with D hard to call. The germline V and J ends were trimmed by 1 base and 4 bases, with 4 bases remaining between them. Germline CDR1 reads SGHAT; CDR2 reads FQNNGV. This CDR3 has 12 residues. CDR3 sequence (DNA): TGTGCCAGCAGCTTAGGGCTCTATGGCTACACCTTC. Translated, it gives CASSLGLYGYTF. Looking up the rest from reference TRBV11-2 and TRBJ1-2 gives the full variable domain: EAGVAQSPRYKIIEKRQSVAFWCNPISGHATLYWYQQILGQGPKLLIQFQNNGVVDDSQLPKDRFSAERLKGVDSTLKIQPAKLEDSAVYLCASSLGLYGYTFGSGTRLTVV.

The V call is TRBV6-1, the J call TRBJ2-5; D ambiguous. CDR1 and CDR2 (germline): MNHNS, SASEGT. V dropped 0 bases and J dropped 6 bases, with 14 bases sitting between them. The CDR3 loop spans 15 amino acids. The CDR3 nucleotides are TGTGCCAGCAGTGAAGCGGCTAGAACGGTCAAGACCCAGTACTTC. Its protein product is CASSEAARTVKTQYF.

This clone has just a few counts. The chain combines TRBV6-6 with TRBJ2-7; 10 nucleotides match TRBD1. Trimming at V came to 8 bases and at J to 4 bases, leaving 5 bases not matched to a gene. Germline CDR1 reads MNHNY; CDR2 reads SVGAGI (reference sequence). This CDR3 region has 13 residues. The CDR3 is CASRRTGGYEQYF. CDR3 coding DNA: TGTGCCAGCCGCCGGACAGGGGGTTACGAGCAGTACTTC.

CDR3 sequence (DNA): TGTGCCAGCAGTGACTCGGAGGAGAACACTGAAGCTTTCTTT. It is translated as CASSDSEENTEAFF. The J gene is TRBJ1-1, the V gene TRBV6-4; unclear D gene. Germline V lookup: CDR1 MRHNA, CDR2 SNTAGT. Trimming took 0 bases from V and 1 from J, leaving 6 bases between them. The CDR3 has 14 residues.

The gene calls are TRBV29-1 and TRBJ2-1, with 7 positions matching TRBD2. Germline V gene lookup returns CDR1 SQVTM and CDR2 ANQGSEA. The CDR3 is 17 amino acids. With 7 bases clipped from V and 1 base from J, the junction kept 16 bases outside the gene matches. CDR3 nucleotide sequence: TGCAGCGCCGGCGGTTCAGGGAGGGCGGGATCCTACAATGAGCAGTTCTTC. Encoded protein: CSAGGSGRAGSYNEQFF.

The chain carries TRBV6-1 and TRBJ1-6; D call uncertain. The CDR3 spans 12 residues. CDR1 is MNHNS, CDR2 SASEGT, per germline. V shed 1 base and J shed 15 bases, with 10 bases lying between them. The CDR3 region has the DNA TGTGCCAGCAGTGAAGGACCGCGGAACCTCCACTTT. As protein: CASSEGPRNLHF.

V is TRBV15 and J is TRBJ2-6, with a possible D match to TRBD2 (5 bases). V was shortened by 2 bases and J by 0 bases, with 17 bases between the two germline ends. The CDR3 runs 19 residues. Looked up from germline, CDR1 is LNHNV and CDR2 is YYDKDF (reference sequence). The DNA for the CDR3 is TGTGCCACCAGCAGATCCCCGGACGGGGTGGGCTCTGGGGCCAACGTCCTGACTTTC. Translating it yields CATSRSPDGVGSGANVLTF.

This rearrangement joins TRBV5-5 to TRBJ2-3; 8 bases agree with TRBD1. The CDR3 spans 12 residues. V trimming: 4 bases; J trimming: 9 bases; junction bases outside the gene matches: 4. CDR1 is SGHKS, CDR2 YYEKEE, per germline (reference sequence). The CDR3 reads CASSTSGGTQYF. CDR3 nucleotides: TGTGCCAGCAGCACATCAGGGGGCACGCAGTATTTT.

This clone was observed a handful of times. This chain links TRBV10-3 with TRBJ2-3, with TRBD2 matching 11 bases. The CDR3 has 17 amino acids. V gave up 2 bases and J gave up 0 bases; unmatched junction bases: 4. From germline, CDR1 is ENHRY and CDR2 SYGVKD. This CDR3 reads CAISEGTSGASTDTQYF. DNA for the CDR3: TGTGCCATCAGTGAGGGGACTAGCGGAGCCAGCACAGATACGCAGTATTTT.

The J gene is TRBJ2-5, the V gene TRBV7-8; 10 bases are shared with TRBD2. Germline-derived CDR1 and CDR2 are SGHVS and FQNEAQ. CDR3 length: 18 residues. The junction had 14 bases not matched to a gene; V was cut back by 2 bases and J by 5 bases. In DNA form, the CDR3 reads TGTGCCAGCAGCTTAATAGGGACTAGCGCAACACTAGGGGAGACCCAGTACTTC. Residues: CASSLIGTSATLGETQYF. The full variable domain, with the rest looked up from reference TRBV7-8 and TRBJ2-5, is GAGVSQSPRYKVAKRGQDVALRCDPISGHVSLFWYQQALGQGPEFLTYFQNEAQLDKSGLPSDRFFAERPEGSVSTLKIQRTQQEDSAVYLCASSLIGTSATLGETQYFGPGTRLLVL.

Regarding this clone: An end of the junction does not agree with germline; a read error may underlie this. The chain recombines TRBV5-4 with TRBJ2-3, with 12 nucleotides matching TRBD2. The CDR3 totals 17 residues. In germline, CDR1 is SGHNT, CDR2 YYREEE (reference sequence). The CDR3 region has the DNA TGTGCCAGCAGCTTGGCCCTGACTAGCGGGAGCAAAGATACGCAGTATTTT. Its translation is CASSLALTSGSKDTQYF. Filled out from reference TRBV5-4 and TRBJ2-3, the complete variable domain reads ETGVTQSPTHLIKTRGQQVTLRCSSQSGHNTVSWYQQALGQGPQFIFQYYREEENGRGNFPPRFSGLQFPNYSSELNVNALELDDSALYLCASSLALTSGSKDTQYFGPGTRLTVL.